These 21 T cell receptor beta chains share one sample of origin, sequenced in a study of blood T cell repertoires in COVID-19. Method: immunoSEQ multiplex PCR; TCRdb's copy keeps in-frame clones and lacks some. The table lists hundreds of thousands of clones, roughly 90% of them singletons. The sample consisted of PBMCs or T cells enriched from blood (not recorded which). The receptors originated from a woman aged 25 to 39 who had recovered from COVID-19.

V is TRBV24-1 and J is TRBJ2-7; D is ambiguous. Germline CDR1 and CDR2: KGHDR and SFDVKD. V shed 7 bases and J shed 1 base, with 19 bases lying between them. The CDR3 covers 16 residues. The CDR3 loop is CATRPMTCDGSYEQYF. The CDR3 coding sequence is TGTGCCACCAGACCAATGACTTGCGACGGGTCCTACGAGCAGTACTTC.

This clone showed up many times. The chain links TRBV19 to TRBJ1-5, with 8 bases lining up with TRBD1. The V gene end was trimmed by 4 bases and the J gene end by 3 bases; junction bases not matched to a gene: 8. Germline loops: CDR1 LNHDA, CDR2 SQIVND (reference sequence). There are 16 residues in the CDR3. The CDR3 loop reads CASSKPGQVFNQPQHF. Here the CDR3 DNA reads TGTGCCAGTAGTAAACCGGGACAGGTCTTCAATCAGCCCCAGCATTTT.

CDR3 bases: TGTGCCAGCAGCCAAGATCTGACTAGCGAGCAGTACTTC. Encoded protein: CASSQDLTSEQYF. The V gene is TRBV14, the J gene TRBJ2-7; D is possibly TRBD2 (6 bases). Germline V CDR1 and CDR2: SGHDN, FVKESK. V was shortened by 0 bases and J by 6 bases, with 9 bases between the two germline ends. The CDR3 loop spans 13 amino acids.

This clone was observed once. The chain links TRBV19 to TRBJ1-2, with D perhaps matching TRBD1 (5 bases). Germline CDR1 is LNHDA and CDR2 is SQIVND (reference sequence). The length of the CDR3 is 15 residues. The V gene lost 4 bases and the J gene lost 7 bases, with 19 bases spanning the gap. DNA of the CDR3: TGTGCCAGTAGTAGTGATGGCGACAGAACGGCTGGCTACACCTTC. This codes for CASSSDGDRTAGYTF.

This chain links TRBV9 with TRBJ1-3, with D possibly matching TRBD1 (5 bases). The length of the CDR3 is 14 residues. Germline CDR1 reads SGDLS; CDR2 reads YYNGEE. The V end was cut by 5 bases, the J end by 0 bases, with 9 bases between. CDR3 in DNA: TGTGCCAGCAGTGTACAGGACTCTGGAAACACCATATATTTT. As protein: CASSVQDSGNTIYF.

The rearrangement joins TRBV30 to TRBJ1-6; TRBD1 is a possible D gene (6 bases). CDR1 GTSNPN and CDR2 SVGIG come from the germline V gene (reference sequence). Trimming took off 0 bases at V and 6 bases at J, with 15 bases between the two ends. This CDR3 contains 16 residues. The CDR3 reads CAWSVRGARGNSPLHF. The CDR3 DNA sequence: TGTGCCTGGAGTGTACGGGGGGCCCGGGGTAATTCACCCCTCCACTTT.

The genes are TRBV18 and TRBJ1-1, with 9 bases identical to TRBD1. Germline V gene data show CDR1 as KGHSH and CDR2 as LQKENI. V shed 3 bases and J 0 bases; nucleotides not matched to a gene: 5. CDR3 size: 16 residues. CDR3 DNA: TGTGCCAGCTCACCGGGGACAGGGACAATGAACACTGAAGCTTTCTTT. As protein: CASSPGTGTMNTEAFF. Full variable domain (rest looked up from reference TRBV18 and TRBJ1-1): NAGVMQNPRHLVRRRGQEARLRCSPMKGHSHVYWYRQLPEEGLKFMVYLQKENIIDESGMPKERFSAEFPKEGPSILRIQQVVRGDSAAYFCASSPGTGTMNTEAFFGQGTRLTVV.

This clone appeared once. The chain carries TRBV14 and TRBJ2-3; D unclear. The CDR3 sequence is 14 residues long. The germline V and J ends were trimmed by 4 bases and 0 bases, with 8 bases remaining between them. The germline gives CDR1 SGHDN, CDR2 FVKESK. The CDR3 reads CASSRGGSTDTQYF. The CDR3, as DNA: TGTGCCAGCAGCCGTGGCGGTAGCACAGATACGCAGTATTTT.

This chain joins TRBV21-1 and TRBJ1-5; the listed D gene, TRBD1, was not tested against the DNA. TRBV21-1 is a pseudogene locus. This CDR3 comprises 17 residues. For the CDR3, the DNA is TGTGCCAGCAGCAAAGCACTACAGGGGAGGCCCAATCAGCCCCAGCATTTT. This codes for CASSKALQGRPNQPQHF.

The gene calls are TRBV10-3 and TRBJ1-1; TRBD1 agrees at 7 bases. The CDR3 totals 14 residues. Germline lookup yields CDR1 ENHRY and CDR2 SYGVKD. V was clipped by 11 bases and J by 0 bases; unmatched bases: 9. CDR3 DNA sequence: TGTGCCGCCAAGGGGGCGCTAATGAACACTGAAGCTTTCTTT. Residues: CAAKGALMNTEAFF.

The V gene is TRBV6-6, the J gene TRBJ1-2, with D maybe TRBD1 (5 bases). Germline V gives CDR1 MNHNY, CDR2 SVGAGI (reference sequence). This CDR3 comprises 13 residues. The germline V and J ends were trimmed by 7 bases and 2 bases, with 11 bases remaining between them. CDR3 protein: CASTTGQNYGYTF. The DNA of the CDR3 is TGTGCCAGCACAACAGGCCAAAACTATGGCTACACCTTC.

The V gene is TRBV28, the J gene TRBJ1-3, with D maybe TRBD1 (5 bases). The CDR3 totals 14 residues. Germline V gene lookup returns CDR1 MDHEN and CDR2 SYDVKM. V lost 2 bases to trimming and J lost 3 bases, with 8 bases between them. The CDR3 spells CASSLGGVGNTIYF. The CDR3 DNA follows: TGTGCCAGCAGTTTAGGAGGGGTTGGAAACACCATATATTTT.

The genes are TRBV3-1 (or the pseudogene TRBV3-2) and TRBJ1-2; 12 bases match TRBD1. The CDR3 is made up of 16 amino acids. Germline-derived CDR1 and CDR2 are LGHDT and YNNKEL (reference sequence). Trimming cost V 4 bases and J 4 bases; bases outside gene matches: 7. CDR3 sequence: CASSPRDRGLGYGYTF. Written as DNA, the CDR3 is TGTGCCAGCAGCCCCAGGGACAGGGGGCTCGGCTATGGCTACACCTTC.

This clone was detected once. V usage is TRBV6-5 and J usage is TRBJ1-2; no clear D. V was cut by 0 bases and J by 8 bases, with 7 bases left in between. Germline CDR1 MNHEY, CDR2 SVGAGI. The CDR3 loop spans 12 amino acids. CDR3 protein: CASSYSKRGYTF. In DNA, the CDR3 is TGTGCCAGCAGTTACTCGAAGCGCGGCTACACCTTC.

The genes are TRBV30 and TRBJ2-7; 8 nucleotides match TRBD2. V shed 3 bases, J shed 6 bases, and the junction held 13 bases outside the gene matches. Germline V lookup: CDR1 GTSNPN, CDR2 SVGIG (reference sequence). The length of the CDR3 is 15 residues. The CDR3 DNA is TGTGCCTGGAGCCCCAGGAGGACTAGCTCGGCCGAGCAGTACTTC. Translating it yields CAWSPRRTSSAEQYF.

The chain couples TRBV11-2 to TRBJ2-5; D gene ambiguous. V gave up 3 bases and J gave up 2 bases, with 10 bases separating them. CDR1 and CDR2 from the germline V gene are SGHAT and FQNNGV. The CDR3 totals 14 residues. This CDR3 is CASSFQSSQETQYF. The CDR3 DNA reads TGTGCCAGCAGCTTTCAGTCTTCACAAGAGACCCAGTACTTC.

The chain joins TRBV19 to TRBJ1-1; 7 positions match TRBD1. With V trimmed by 1 base and J by 3 bases, 2 bases remained unmatched. Germline lookup yields CDR1 LNHDA and CDR2 SQIVND (reference sequence). This CDR3 has 14 amino acids. The CDR3: CASSIGQGDTEAFF. CDR3 DNA: TGTGCCAGTAGTATAGGACAGGGCGACACTGAAGCTTTCTTT. The variable domain in full, with the rest retrieved from reference TRBV19 and TRBJ1-1, is DGGITQSPKYLFRKEGQNVTLSCEQNLNHDAMYWYRQDPGQGLRLIYYSQIVNDFQKGDIAEGYSVSREKKESFPLTVTSAQKNPTAFYLCASSIGQGDTEAFFGQGTRLTVV.

This chain joins TRBV10-3 and TRBJ2-3; TRBD2 matches at 12 bases. This CDR3 has 15 residues. V gave up 8 bases and J gave up 4 bases; unmatched junction bases: 7. From germline, CDR1 is ENHRY and CDR2 SYGVKD. This CDR3 is CAIRTSGTWADTQYF. CDR3 DNA: TGTGCCATCCGGACTAGCGGGACTTGGGCAGATACGCAGTATTTT.

The chain joins TRBV5-6 to TRBJ2-5; 9 nucleotides match TRBD2. Germline V gives CDR1 SGHDT, CDR2 YYEEEE. The CDR3 has 14 amino acids. The J segment lost 3 bases and the V segment lost 4 bases, leaving 4 bases of the junction unmatched. The CDR3 sequence is CASSAGLAEETQYF. CDR3 DNA: TGTGCCAGCAGCGCGGGACTAGCCGAAGAGACCCAGTACTTC. The full variable domain, rest sourced from reference TRBV5-6 and TRBJ2-5, is DAGVTQSPTHLIKTRGQQVTLRCSPKSGHDTVSWYQQALGQGPQFIFQYYEEEERQRGNFPDRFSGHQFPNYSSELNVNALLLGDSALYLCASSAGLAEETQYFGPGTRLLVL.

The chain carries TRBV3-1 (or the pseudogene TRBV3-2) and TRBJ2-7; 8 bases align to TRBD2. Germline values: CDR1 LGHDT, CDR2 YNNKEL (reference sequence). The V gene end was trimmed by 2 bases and the J gene end by 6 bases; junction bases not matched to a gene: 9. The CDR3 length is 15 residues. CDR3 DNA sequence: TGTGCCAGCAGCCAACCAAGCGGGAGAGTGGCCGAGCAGTACTTC. It is translated as CASSQPSGRVAEQYF.

The chain couples TRBV6-5 to TRBJ2-2; 7 positions match TRBD1. J was trimmed by 0 bases and V by 2 bases; bases with no gene match: 3. Germline V lookup: CDR1 MNHEY, CDR2 SVGAGI. This CDR3 contains 16 residues. CDR3 in amino acids: CASSYLGGTNTGELFF. CDR3 DNA: TGTGCCAGCAGTTACCTAGGGGGCACGAACACCGGGGAGCTGTTTTTT.